This T cell receptor beta chain was profiled in a study of cytomegalovirus exposure and HLA in healthy donors. Study summary: The use of the same platform for the roughly 130 validation repertoires and the 550 to 850 first-cohort repertoires was reported by a later analysis.

A 120-subject validation cohort, separate from the approximately 670-subject first cohort, supplied the donors. Clones were read by immunoSEQ multiplex PCR, and TCRdb kept only the in-frame ones, dropping some. The sample has 300,000 to 450,000 clones, just over 85% seen once. The CDR3 consists of 15 residues. From germline, CDR1 is LNHDA and CDR2 SQIVND (reference sequence). The ends were cut back, 0 bases at V and 2 bases at J, with 11 bases in the middle. The rearrangement links TRBV19 to TRBJ2-7, with D perhaps matching TRBD1 (6 bases). The receptor was isolated from a woman aged 18-29 years in good health and CMV-seronegative. The sample was PBMCs. The CDR3 here is CASSIDLQGPYEQYF. CDR3 nucleotide sequence: TGTGCCAGTAGTATAGATCTACAGGGACCCTACGAGCAGTACTTC. The whole variable domain, remainder taken from reference TRBV19 and TRBJ2-7, is DGGITQSPKYLFRKEGQNVTLSCEQNLNHDAMYWYRQDPGQGLRLIYYSQIVNDFQKGDIAEGYSVSREKKESFPLTVTSAQKNPTAFYLCASSIDLQGPYEQYFGPGTRLTVT.